This record covers a single T cell receptor (beta chain). In the source study's methods: Amplification of reference gene primers provided the estimated nucleated cell counts. Sequencing was performed with immunoSEQ multiplex PCR; in TCRdb, only in-frame clones are kept and a portion is missing. That table supplies the V and J calls and clone size; D and trimming were determined from the DNA. This sample has 30,000 to 45,000 clones, with around four fifths found just once. The data are from a study of blood T cell repertoires in COVID-19. CDR1 SGHTA and CDR2 FQGNSA come from the germline V gene. Trimming took 5 bases from V and 0 from J; bases not matched to a gene: 3. The CDR3 extends over 15 amino acids.

This receptor was obtained from a human donor in a cohort sampled during active COVID-19. Material: peripheral blood. The gene calls are TRBV7-2 and TRBJ2-4; 8 positions match TRBD2. CDR3 region: CASSPGGVAKNIQYF. The CDR3 DNA reads as TGTGCCAGCAGCCCGGGGGGGGTAGCCAAAAACATTCAGTACTTC. Full variable domain (rest looked up from reference TRBV7-2 and TRBJ2-4): GAGVSQSPSNKVTEKGKDVELRCDPISGHTALYWYRQSLGQGLEFLIYFQGNSAPDKSGLPSDRFSAERTGGSVSTLTIQRTQQEDSAVYLCASSPGGVAKNIQYFGAGTRLSVL.